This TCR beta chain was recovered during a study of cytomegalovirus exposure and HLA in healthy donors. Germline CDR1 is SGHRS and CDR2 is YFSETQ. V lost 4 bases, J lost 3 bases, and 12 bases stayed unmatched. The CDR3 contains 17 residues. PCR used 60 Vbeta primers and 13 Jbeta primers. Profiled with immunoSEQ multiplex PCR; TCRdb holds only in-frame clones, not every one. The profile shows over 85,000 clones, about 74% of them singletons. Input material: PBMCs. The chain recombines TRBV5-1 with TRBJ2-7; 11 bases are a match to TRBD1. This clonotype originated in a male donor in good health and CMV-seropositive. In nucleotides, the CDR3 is TGCGCCAGCAGCCTTCCCGGGACAGGGGGGCCCCTCTACGAGCAGTACTTC. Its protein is CASSLPGTGGPLYEQYF. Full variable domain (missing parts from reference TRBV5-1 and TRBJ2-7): KAGVTQTPRYLIKTRGQQVTLSCSPISGHRSVSWYQQTPGQGLQFLFEYFSETQRNKGNFPGRFSGRQFSNSRSEMNVSTLELGDSALYLCASSLPGTGGPLYEQYFGPGTRLTVT.